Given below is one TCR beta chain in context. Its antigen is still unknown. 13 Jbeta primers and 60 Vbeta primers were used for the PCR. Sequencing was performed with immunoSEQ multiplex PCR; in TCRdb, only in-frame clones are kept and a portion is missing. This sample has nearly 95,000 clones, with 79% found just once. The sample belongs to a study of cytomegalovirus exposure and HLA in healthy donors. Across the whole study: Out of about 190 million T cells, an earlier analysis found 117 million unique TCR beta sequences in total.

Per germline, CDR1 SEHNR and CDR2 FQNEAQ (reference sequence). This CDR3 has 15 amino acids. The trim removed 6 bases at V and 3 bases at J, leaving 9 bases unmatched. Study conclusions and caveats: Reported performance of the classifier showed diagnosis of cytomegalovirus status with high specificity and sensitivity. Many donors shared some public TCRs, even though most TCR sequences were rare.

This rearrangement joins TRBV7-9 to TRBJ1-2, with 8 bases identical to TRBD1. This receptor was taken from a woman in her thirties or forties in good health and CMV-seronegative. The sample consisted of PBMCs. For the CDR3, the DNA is TGTGCCAGCAGTAGTTCGGGACAGGCCTACTATGGCTACACCTTC. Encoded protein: CASSSSGQAYYGYTF.